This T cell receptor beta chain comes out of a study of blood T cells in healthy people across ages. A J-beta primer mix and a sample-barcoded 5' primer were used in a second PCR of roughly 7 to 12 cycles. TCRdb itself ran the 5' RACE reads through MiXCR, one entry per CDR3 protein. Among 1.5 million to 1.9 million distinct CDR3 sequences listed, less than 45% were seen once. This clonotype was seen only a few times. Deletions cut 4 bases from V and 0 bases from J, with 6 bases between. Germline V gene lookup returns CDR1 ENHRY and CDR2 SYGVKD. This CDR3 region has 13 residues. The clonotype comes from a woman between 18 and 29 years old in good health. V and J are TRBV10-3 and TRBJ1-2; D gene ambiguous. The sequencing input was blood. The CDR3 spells CAISGQPNYGYTF. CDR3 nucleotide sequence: TGTGCCATCAGTGGGCAGCCTAACTATGGCTACACCTTC.